This TCR beta chain stems from a study of resident and recirculating memory T cells in vitiligo. Only in-frame clones appear in the TCRdb table, and some are missing; sequencing was by immunoSEQ multiplex PCR. The data contain 65,000 to 80,000 clones, 92% of them seen just once; the ten biggest clones take up about 5%. The CDR3 is 14 residues long. Germline loops: CDR1 MDHEN, CDR2 SYDVKM. The V gene lost 2 bases and the J gene lost 0 bases, with 6 bases spanning the gap. Sequenced sample: blood. The chain employs TRBV28 and TRBJ2-3; D gene unclear. This receptor was taken from a male donor with vitiligo. The CDR3 DNA follows: TGTGCCAGCAGTTTAACAGATAGCACAGATACGCAGTATTTT. Encoded protein: CASSLTDSTDTQYF. The full variable domain, rest sourced from reference TRBV28 and TRBJ2-3, is DVKVTQSSRYLVKRTGEKVFLECVQDMDHENMFWYRQDPGLGLRLIYFSYDVKMKEKGDIPEGYSVSREKKERFSLILESASTNQTSMYLCASSLTDSTDTQYFGPGTRLTVL.